This T cell receptor (beta chain) was identified in a study of blood T cell repertoires in COVID-19. Across the whole study: Specimens from acute and convalescent COVID-19 originated in the United States, Italy and Spain. The cDNA or gDNA used as material had been derived from T cells, B-cell-depleted T cells, or PBMCs.

The CDR3 has 15 amino acids. Germline V gene data show CDR1 as SGHNT and CDR2 as YENEEA. The V segment lost 5 bases and the J segment 9 bases; nucleotides outside the gene matches: 7. Authors' processing steps: Counts of nucleated cells, estimated from reference gene primer amplification, were obtained. Method: immunoSEQ multiplex PCR; TCRdb's copy keeps in-frame clones and lacks some. Clone size and the V and J calls come from that table; the DNA yielded D and trimming. The sample includes about 100,000 clones, 85% of them seen just once. In its sample, this clone was seen a few times. V gene TRBV11-3 combines with J gene TRBJ2-1; 13 nucleotides match TRBD2. The sequence was obtained from a woman between 70 and 85 years old with active or convalescent COVID-19. Sequencing was carried out using peripheral blood. The CDR3 loop is CASSPTSGRAIEQFF. DNA of the CDR3: TGTGCCAGCAGCCCCACTAGCGGGAGGGCCATTGAGCAGTTCTTC. Drawing the rest from reference TRBV11-3 and TRBJ2-1, the complete variable domain is EAGVVQSPRYKIIEKKQPVAFWCNPISGHNTLYWYLQNLGQGPELLIRYENEEAVDDSQLPKDRFSAERLKGVDSTLKIQPAELGDSAVYLCASSPTSGRAIEQFFGPGTRLTVL.